This TCR beta chain was sequenced during a study of blood T cell repertoires in COVID-19. This study enrolled people aged about 18 to 95 from about two dozen US geographic areas. Participants' reported clinical history set cohort assignment. Before they entered the study, exposed participants had met a COVID-19 case within 2 weeks. Profiling relied on immunoSEQ multiplex PCR, and the TCRdb table lists in-frame clones only, not all of them. The profile covers 150,000 or so clones, with about nine tenths appearing a single time and under 4.5% taken by the ten largest. The source of this sequence is a woman aged 40 to 50 who had been exposed to COVID-19. Material: PBMCs or T cells enriched from blood (not recorded which).

The DNA for the CDR3 is TGTGCCAGCAGCCCCGGGAGTAATGAAAAACTGTTTTTT. Translation: CASSPGSNEKLFF. V and J are TRBV9 and TRBJ1-4; D is unresolved. Trimming pared 4 bases from V and 4 bases from J, leaving 8 bases between. CDR3 length equals 13 residues. Germline CDR1 is SGDLS and CDR2 is YYNGEE.